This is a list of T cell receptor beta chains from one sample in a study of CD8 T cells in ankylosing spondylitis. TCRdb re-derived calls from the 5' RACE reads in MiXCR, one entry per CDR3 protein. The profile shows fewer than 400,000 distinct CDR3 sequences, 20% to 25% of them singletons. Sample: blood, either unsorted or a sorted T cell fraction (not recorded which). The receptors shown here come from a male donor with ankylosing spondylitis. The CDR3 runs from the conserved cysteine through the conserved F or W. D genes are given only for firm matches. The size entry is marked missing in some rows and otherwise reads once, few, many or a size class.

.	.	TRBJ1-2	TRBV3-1	TGTGCCAGCAGCCAGGGGCCGTTGGACTATGGCTACACCTTC	CASSQGPLDYGYTF
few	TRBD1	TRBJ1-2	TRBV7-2	TGTGCCAGCAGCATGGACAGGGGCGACGGCTACACCTTC	CASSMDRGDGYTF
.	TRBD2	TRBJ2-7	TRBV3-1	TGTGCCAGCAGCCCACGGACTAGCGGGAATGAGCAGTACTTC	CASSPRTSGNEQYF
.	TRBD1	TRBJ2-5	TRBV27	TGTGCCAGCAGTTTATCACCGGGGGTCAGGGGGCGCCAAGAGACCCAGTACTTC	CASSLSPGVRGRQETQYF
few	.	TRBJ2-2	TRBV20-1	TGCAGTGGCTGGCGGGGCGGGGAGCTGTTTTTT	CSGWRGGELFF
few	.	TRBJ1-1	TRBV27	TGTGCCAGCAGTGCTGGGGGTCCTAACACTGAAGCTTTCTTT	CASSAGGPNTEAFF
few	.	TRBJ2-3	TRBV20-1	TGCAGTGCGTCTCAGTGGGATACAACAGATACGCAGTATTTT	CSASQWDTTDTQYF
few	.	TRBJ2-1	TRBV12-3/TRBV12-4	TGTGCCAGCAGCCGACAGCGGAGCTCCTACAATGAGCAGTTCTTC	CASSRQRSSYNEQFF
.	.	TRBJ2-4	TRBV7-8	TGTGCCAGCAGCCCGTCAGGGAAGATAGGGAACTTC	CASSPSGKIGNF
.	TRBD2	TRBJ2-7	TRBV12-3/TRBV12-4	TGTGCCAGCAGTTTACTGGCGGGAGTCGCCTACGAGCAGTACTTC	CASSLLAGVAYEQYF
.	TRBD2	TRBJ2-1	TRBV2	TGTGCCAGCAGGAGAGTAGCGGGAGGGGGGCAGTTCTTC	CASRRVAGGGQFF
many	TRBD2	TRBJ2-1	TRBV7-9	TGTGCCAGCAGCAGACTAGCGGGAACATATGAGCAGTTCTTC	CASSRLAGTYEQFF
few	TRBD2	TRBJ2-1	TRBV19	TGTGCCAGTAGTATTGCCCGGACTAGCGGGAGCTACAATGAGCAGTTCTTC	CASSIARTSGSYNEQFF
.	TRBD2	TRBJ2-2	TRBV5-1	TGCGCCAGCAGCTTGGTTTTAGCGGGAGCGACCGGGGAGCTGTTTTTT	CASSLVLAGATGELFF
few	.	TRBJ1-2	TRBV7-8	TGTGCCAGCAGCTCTAGACCCGGGAGTAGAGGCTACACCTTC	CASSSRPGSRGYTF
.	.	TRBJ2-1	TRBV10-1	TGCGCCAGCAGTAAGGGGTGGCTCGGTGAGCAGTTCTTC	CASSKGWLGEQFF
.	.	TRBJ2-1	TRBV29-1	TGCAGCGGTGCGGAGGGTGAGCAGTTCTTC	CSGAEGEQFF
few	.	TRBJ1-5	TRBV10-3	TGTGCCATCAGCTCAGGAGGCAATCAGCCCCAGCATTTT	CAISSGGNQPQHF
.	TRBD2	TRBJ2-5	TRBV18	TGTGCCAGCTCCCCGCTGCGGGAGAGCCAAGAGACCCAGTACTTC	CASSPLRESQETQYF
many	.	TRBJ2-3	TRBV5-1	TGCGCCAGTTCACAACCTAGCGCCGTGGAGACAGATACGCAGTATTTT	CASSQPSAVETDTQYF
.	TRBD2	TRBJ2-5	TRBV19	TGTGCCAGTAGTAGCGGGAGCGGTGAGACCCAGTACTTC	CASSSGSGETQYF
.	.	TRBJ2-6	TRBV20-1	TGCAGTGCTAGAGGCCGGAGCAGGCAAGGTGGGGCCAACGTCCTGACTTTC	CSARGRSRQGGANVLTF
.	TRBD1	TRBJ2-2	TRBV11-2	TGTGCCAGCAGCTCCAGACAGGGTGGCACCGGGGAGCTGTTTTTT	CASSSRQGGTGELFF
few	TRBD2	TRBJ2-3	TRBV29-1	TGCAGCGTAGCAACTAGCGGATTTAGCACAGATACGCAGTATTTT	CSVATSGFSTDTQYF
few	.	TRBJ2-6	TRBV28	TGTGCCAGCAGTGCCGGGTCCGGAGGGTCTGGGGCCAACGTCCTGACTTTC	CASSAGSGGSGANVLTF
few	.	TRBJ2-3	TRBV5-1	TGCGCCAGCAGCTTGGGTAGACCCTTCGAGGATACGCAGTATTTT	CASSLGRPFEDTQYF